The 5 T cell receptor beta chains below come from one sample, sequenced in a study of neurological immune-mediated disorders. TCRdb re-derived calls from the 5' RACE reads in MiXCR, one entry per CDR3 protein. The sample lists under 80,000 distinct CDR3 sequences, roughly 4.8% occurring once. Specimen: PBMCs. The receptor source for this set is a woman aged 45-65 years with multiple sclerosis.

In its sample, this clonotype was seen once. Compared with germline, one end of the junction differs, possibly owing to a read error. This chain joins TRBV29-1 and TRBJ2-2; TRBD1 might be the D (6 bases). This CDR3 comprises 15 residues. Germline values: CDR1 SQVTM, CDR2 ANQGSEA. CDR3 DNA sequence: TGCAGCGTTGAAACGAAAGGGGGTATAACCGGTGAGCTGTTTTTT. As protein: CSVETKGGITGELFF.

This clonotype was seen many times. This chain links TRBV7-2 with TRBJ1-2; no clear D gene. From germline, CDR1 is SGHTA and CDR2 FQGNSA. This CDR3 has 14 residues. V was trimmed by 1 base and J by 4 bases, leaving 10 bases between them. CDR3 nucleotide sequence: TGTGCCAGCAGCTTAGTTCGTTCAGGCTATGGCTACACCTTC. Its translation: CASSLVRSGYGYTF.

This clonotype was detected ten times or more. The chain recombines TRBV5-1 with TRBJ1-1; 11 nucleotides line up with TRBD1. Germline trimming cut 2 bases from V and 4 bases from J; bases unmatched to any gene: 7. The germline CDR1 and CDR2 sequences are SGHRS and YFSETQ. The CDR3 is 16 amino acids. CDR3 bases: TGCGCCAGCAGCTTACAGGGACAGGGGGTTGGCACTGAAGCTTTCTTT. Encoded protein: CASSLQGQGVGTEAFF.

Only a few counts were recorded for this clonotype. V is TRBV6-6 and J is TRBJ1-6; TRBD1 might be the D (5 bases). Germline assignment: CDR1 MNHNY and CDR2 SVGAGI (reference sequence). Trimming pared 6 bases from V and 7 bases from J, leaving 31 bases between. The CDR3 extends over 20 amino acids. The CDR3 coding sequence is TGTGCCAGCAGCCATCGCCCCCCGGGACCTTTCCTATTGGGGAATTCACCCCTCCACTTT. Residues: CASSHRPPGPFLLGNSPLHF.

This clonotype was picked up many times. This chain connects TRBV14 to TRBJ2-6; D not resolved. V lost 2 bases to trimming and J lost 0 bases, with 8 bases between them. Germline CDR1 is SGHDN and CDR2 is FVKESK. There are 16 residues in the CDR3. The CDR3 sequence: CASSQLTLSGANVLTF. In DNA, the CDR3 is TGTGCCAGCAGCCAACTCACCCTCTCTGGGGCCAACGTCCTGACTTTC.